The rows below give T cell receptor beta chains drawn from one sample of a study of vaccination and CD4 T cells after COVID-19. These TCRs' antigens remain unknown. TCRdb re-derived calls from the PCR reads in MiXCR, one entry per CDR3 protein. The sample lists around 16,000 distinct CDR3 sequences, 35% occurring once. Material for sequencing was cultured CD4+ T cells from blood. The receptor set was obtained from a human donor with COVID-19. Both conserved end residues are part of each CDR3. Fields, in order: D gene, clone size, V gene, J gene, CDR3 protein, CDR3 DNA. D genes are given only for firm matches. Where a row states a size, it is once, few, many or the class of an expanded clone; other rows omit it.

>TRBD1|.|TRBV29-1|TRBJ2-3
CSGRDRVADTQYF
TGCAGCGGCCGGGACAGGGTAGCAGATACGCAGTATTTT
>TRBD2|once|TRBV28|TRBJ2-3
CASSPQGLAGGPNTQYF
TGTGCCAGCAGCCCACAGGGACTAGCGGGGGGGCCGAATACGCAGTATTTT
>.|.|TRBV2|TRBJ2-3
CASSKLPDTQYF
TGTGCCAGCAGTAAACTGCCAGATACGCAGTATTTT
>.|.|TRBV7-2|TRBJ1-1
CASSPPRGALNTEAFF
TGTGCCAGCAGCCCGCCCCGGGGAGCGTTGAACACTGAAGCTTTCTTT
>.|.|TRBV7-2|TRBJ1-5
CASSLVGTALIEPQHF
TGTGCCAGCAGCTTAGTAGGGACTGCTTTAATTGAGCCCCAGCATTTT
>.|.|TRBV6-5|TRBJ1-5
CASSYNRDSNQPQHF
TGTGCCAGCAGTTACAACAGGGATAGCAATCAGCCCCAGCATTTT
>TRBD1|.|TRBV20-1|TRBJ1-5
CSASDRVSNQPQHF
TGCAGTGCCTCGGACAGGGTGAGCAATCAGCCCCAGCATTTT
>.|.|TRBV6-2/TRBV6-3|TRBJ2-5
CASSYGAPRKETQYF
TGTGCCAGCAGTTACGGAGCTCCTCGGAAAGAGACCCAGTACTTC
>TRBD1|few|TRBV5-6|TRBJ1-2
CASSPGGYGYTF
TGTGCCAGCAGCCCAGGGGGCTATGGCTACACCTTC
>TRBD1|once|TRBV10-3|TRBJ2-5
CAIRRDRGRGKTQYF
TGTGCCATCAGAAGGGACAGGGGGCGCGGGAAGACCCAGTACTTC
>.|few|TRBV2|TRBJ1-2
CASSEALPTGGYTF
TGTGCCAGCAGTGAAGCGCTTCCTACGGGAGGCTACACCTTC
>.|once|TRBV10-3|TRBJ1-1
CAISDPGTKNTEAFF
TGTGCCATCAGTGATCCCGGGACGAAGAACACTGAAGCTTTCTTT
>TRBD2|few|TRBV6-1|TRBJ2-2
CASSRTSGGANTGELFF
TGTGCCAGCAGTAGGACTAGCGGGGGTGCGAACACCGGGGAGCTGTTTTTT
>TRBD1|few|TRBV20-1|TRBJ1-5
CSAPNPGTGVYQPQHF
TGCAGTGCGCCCAATCCTGGGACAGGGGTTTATCAGCCCCAGCATTTT
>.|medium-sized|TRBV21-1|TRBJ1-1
CASSNKQRTEAFF
TGTGCCAGCAGCAATAAACAGAGGACTGAAGCTTTCTTT
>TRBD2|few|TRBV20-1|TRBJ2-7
CSAPGGASEQYF
TGCAGTGCTCCCGGGGGGGCTAGCGAGCAGTACTTC
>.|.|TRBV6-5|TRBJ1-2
CASSYRRDPAQVNYGYTF
TGTGCCAGCAGTTACAGGAGGGACCCAGCCCAAGTTAACTATGGCTACACCTTC
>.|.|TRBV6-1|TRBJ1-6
CASSNVVPNSPLHF
TGTGCCAGCAGTAACGTCGTACCAAATTCACCCCTCCACTTT
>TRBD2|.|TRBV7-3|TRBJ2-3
CASSLTSGGTDTQYF
TGTGCCAGCAGCTTGACTAGCGGGGGCACAGATACGCAGTATTTT
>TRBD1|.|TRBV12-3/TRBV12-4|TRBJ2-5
CASSWTGVETQYF
TGTGCCAGCAGTTGGACAGGGGTGGAGACCCAGTACTTC
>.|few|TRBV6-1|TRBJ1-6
CASSEEDSYNSPLHF
TGTGCCAGCAGTGAAGAGGACTCCTATAATTCACCCCTCCACTTT
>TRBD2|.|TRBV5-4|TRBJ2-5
CASSVGGDQYF
TGTGCCAGCAGCGTGGGGGGGGACCAGTACTTC
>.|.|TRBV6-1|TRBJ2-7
CASRGRRAYEQYF
TGTGCCAGCAGAGGGAGGAGGGCCTACGAGCAGTACTTC
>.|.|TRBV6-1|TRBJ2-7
CASRAEGVTYEQYF
TGTGCCAGCAGGGCCGAGGGGGTAACCTACGAGCAGTACTTC
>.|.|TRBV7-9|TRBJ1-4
CASSLASGKLFF
TGTGCCAGCAGCTTAGCGTCTGGAAAACTGTTTTTT
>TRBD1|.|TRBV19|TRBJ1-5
CASSTSGQWSNQPQHF
TGTGCCAGTAGTACCTCGGGACAGTGGAGCAATCAGCCCCAGCATTTT
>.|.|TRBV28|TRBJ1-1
CASSERGLLNTEAFF
TGTGCCAGCAGTGAAAGGGGATTGTTAAACACTGAAGCTTTCTTT
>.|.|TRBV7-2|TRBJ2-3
CASSLGGVPSDTQYF
TGTGCCAGCAGCTTAGGAGGCGTACCGTCAGATACGCAGTATTTT
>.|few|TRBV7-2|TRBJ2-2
CASSPRSWNRATGELFF
TGTGCCAGCAGCCCCCGGTCTTGGAACAGGGCTACCGGGGAGCTGTTTTTT
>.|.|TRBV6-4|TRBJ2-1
CASSDSLGVEQFF
TGTGCCAGCAGTGACTCGTTAGGGGTTGAGCAGTTCTTC
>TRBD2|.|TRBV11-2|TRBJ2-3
CASSLRSGTSGGRGTDTQYF
TGTGCCAGCAGCTTACGATCCGGGACTAGCGGGGGGAGAGGCACAGATACGCAGTATTTT
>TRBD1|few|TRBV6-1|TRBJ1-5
CASTEPGRGSYQPQHF
TGTGCCAGCACTGAACCTGGCAGGGGGAGCTATCAGCCCCAGCATTTT
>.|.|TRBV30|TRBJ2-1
CAWSGTKGEQFF
TGTGCCTGGAGTGGGACTAAGGGAGAGCAGTTCTTC
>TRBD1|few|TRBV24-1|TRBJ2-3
CATSDRTGGFVDTQYF
TGTGCCACCAGTGACCGGACAGGGGGCTTCGTAGATACGCAGTATTTT
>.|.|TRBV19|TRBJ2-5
CASSTGREAQYF
TGTGCCAGTAGTACAGGGAGAGAGGCCCAGTACTTC
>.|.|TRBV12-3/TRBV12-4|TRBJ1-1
CASKQGSSNTEAFF
TGTGCCAGCAAACAGGGTTCTAGCAACACTGAAGCTTTCTTT
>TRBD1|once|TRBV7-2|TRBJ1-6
CASSLVGQGRSPLHF
TGTGCCAGCAGCTTAGTCGGACAGGGCCGCTCACCCCTCCACTTT
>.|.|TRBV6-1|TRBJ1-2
CASSEGRSVNYGYTF
TGTGCCAGCAGTGAAGGCAGGAGTGTAAACTATGGCTACACCTTC
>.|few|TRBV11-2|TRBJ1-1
CASSLGRGVVEAFF
TGTGCCAGCAGCTTAGGTCGGGGAGTGGTGGAGGCTTTCTTT